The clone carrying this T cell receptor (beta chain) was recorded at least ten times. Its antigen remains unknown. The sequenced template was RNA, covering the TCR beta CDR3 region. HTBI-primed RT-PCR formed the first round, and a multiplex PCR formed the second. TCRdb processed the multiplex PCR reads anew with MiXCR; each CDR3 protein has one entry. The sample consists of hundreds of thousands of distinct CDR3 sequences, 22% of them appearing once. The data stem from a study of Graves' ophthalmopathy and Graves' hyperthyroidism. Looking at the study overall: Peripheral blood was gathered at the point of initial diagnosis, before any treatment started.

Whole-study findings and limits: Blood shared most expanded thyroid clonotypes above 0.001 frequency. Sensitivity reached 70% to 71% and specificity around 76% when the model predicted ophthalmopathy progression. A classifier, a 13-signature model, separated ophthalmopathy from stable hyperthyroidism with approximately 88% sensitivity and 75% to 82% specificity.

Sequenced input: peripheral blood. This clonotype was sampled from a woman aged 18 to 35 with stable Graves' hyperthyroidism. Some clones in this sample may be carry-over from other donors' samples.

This CDR3 reads CASSNGYEQYF. The CDR3 DNA follows: TGTGCCAGCAGTAATGGCTACGAGCAGTACTTC. The J gene is TRBJ2-7, the V gene TRBV6-2 or TRBV6-3; no reliable D call. Germline V gene data show CDR1 as MNHEY and CDR2 as SVGEGT. The CDR3 covers 11 residues. V was clipped by 5 bases and J by 3 bases, with 5 bases between them.